This TCR beta chain was identified in a study of OX40 agonist ivuxolimab in advanced cancers. Turning to the study itself: Participants averaged approximately 65 years of age (range about 23 to 80) and were less than 85% male.

The table came from immunoSEQ multiplex PCR; TCRdb's copy has only in-frame clones and leaves some out. The sample lists about 50,000 clones, 79% seen once, with around 2.3% in the top ten. Blood got drawn at baseline, again on cycle 4 day 1, and then on cycle 7 day 1. This TCR was sampled from an adult with an advanced solid tumor such as melanoma, head and neck, liver or kidney cancer. Here the sequenced sample was CD4+ or CD8+ T cells sorted from blood, taken in a trial of the OX40 agonist ivuxolimab.

CDR3 nucleotide sequence: TGTGCCAGCAGCCAGGACAGGGGGCTCACCGGGGAGCTGTTTTTT. As protein: CASSQDRGLTGELFF. The chain links TRBV11-2 to TRBJ2-2; 11 bases fit TRBD1. Germline V CDR1 and CDR2: SGHAT, FQNNGV. CDR3 length: 15 residues. V trimming: 5 bases; J trimming: 4 bases; junction bases outside the gene matches: 3.